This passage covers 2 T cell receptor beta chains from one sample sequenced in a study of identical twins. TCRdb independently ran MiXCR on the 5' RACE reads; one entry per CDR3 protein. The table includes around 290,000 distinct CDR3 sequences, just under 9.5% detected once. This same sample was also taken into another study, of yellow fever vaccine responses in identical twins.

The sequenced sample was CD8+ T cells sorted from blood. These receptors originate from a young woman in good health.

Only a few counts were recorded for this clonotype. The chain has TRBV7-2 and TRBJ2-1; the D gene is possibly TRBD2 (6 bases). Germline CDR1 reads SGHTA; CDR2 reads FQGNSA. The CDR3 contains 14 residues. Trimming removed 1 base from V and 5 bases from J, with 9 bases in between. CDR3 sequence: CASSLEPSDNEQFF. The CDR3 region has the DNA TGTGCCAGCAGCTTAGAACCTAGCGACAATGAGCAGTTCTTC.

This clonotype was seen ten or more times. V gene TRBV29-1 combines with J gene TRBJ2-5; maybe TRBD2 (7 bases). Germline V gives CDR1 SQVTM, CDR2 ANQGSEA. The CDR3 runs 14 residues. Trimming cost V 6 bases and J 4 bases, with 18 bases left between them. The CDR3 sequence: CSVRGRGDIETQYF. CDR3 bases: TGCAGCGTGCGGGGGCGGGGAGATATAGAGACCCAGTACTTC.